This entry features one T cell receptor (beta chain) sequence. What it recognizes is unknown. An equimolar mix of two oligonucleotides served as the beta constant-region primer for TRBC1 and TRBC2. Four rounds of PCR amplified the ligated cDNA using nested alpha and beta constant-region primers plus SP2. A 12-nucleotide UMI and the SP2 primer were added to the cDNA 3' end by oligonucleotide ligation. MiXCR was run by TCRdb on the UMI-ligation and nested PCR reads, yielding one entry per CDR3 protein. The data contain more than 100,000 distinct CDR3 sequences, 36% of them singletons. Cells stained for CD3, CD4, CD8, CD45RA, CD27 and viability were sorted into four CD45RA/CD27 subsets. This sample is drawn from a study of naive and memory T cell subsets. Study-level findings and limits: Each distinct alpha or beta sequence counts as one clonotype.

The CDR3 length is 13 residues. Germline-derived CDR1 and CDR2 are SGHRS and YFSETQ. The germline V and J ends were trimmed by 5 bases and 4 bases, with 12 bases remaining between them. This chain connects TRBV5-1 to TRBJ1-2; D is possibly TRBD1 (5 bases). The source of this sequence is a human donor in good health. The sequenced sample consisted of central memory CD4+ T cells from blood. The CDR3 sequence: CASSRGASYGYTF. CDR3 DNA: TGCGCCAGCAGTCGGGGCGCGAGCTATGGCTACACCTTC. Full variable domain (missing parts from reference TRBV5-1 and TRBJ1-2): KAGVTQTPRYLIKTRGQQVTLSCSPISGHRSVSWYQQTPGQGLQFLFEYFSETQRNKGNFPGRFSGRQFSNSRSEMNVSTLELGDSALYLCASSRGASYGYTFGSGTRLTVV.